The 3 T cell receptor beta chains presented below share a single source sample, sequenced in a study of CD8 T cells in Susac syndrome. Random hexamers were used to reverse transcribe the RNA input (roughly 0.5 to 1 ug). TCRdb called the immunoSEQ multiplex PCR reads again in MiXCR, with one record for every CDR3 protein. In the table there are more than 150,000 distinct CDR3 sequences, roughly 95% of which are singletons. The sequencing sample was made of CD8+ T cells from PBMCs. The source is a human donor with multiple sclerosis.

V gene TRBV14 combines with J gene TRBJ2-3, with D hard to call. This CDR3 spans 12 amino acids. Per the germline V gene, CDR1 is SGHDN and CDR2 is FVKESK. Trimming removed 3 bases from V and 5 bases from J, with 6 bases in between. CDR3 sequence: CASSHWGDTQYF. The CDR3 nucleotides read TGTGCCAGCAGCCATTGGGGAGATACGCAGTATTTT.

This rearrangement joins TRBV19 to TRBJ2-7; 7 bases align to TRBD1. The V gene's germline CDR1 is LNHDA and CDR2 SQIVND (reference sequence). This CDR3 has 11 residues. The V and J ends lost 10 bases and 3 bases, in that order; junction bases with no gene match: 3. CDR3 in amino acids: CATHRGYEQYF. The CDR3 nucleotides are TGTGCCACTCACAGGGGCTACGAGCAGTACTTC. Combining the CDR3 with reference TRBV19 and TRBJ2-7 gives the whole variable domain DGGITQSPKYLFRKEGQNVTLSCEQNLNHDAMYWYRQDPGQGLRLIYYSQIVNDFQKGDIAEGYSVSREKKESFPLTVTSAQKNPTAFYLCATHRGYEQYFGPGTRLTVT.

The rearrangement links TRBV5-1 to TRBJ1-2, with unresolved D. The CDR3 length is 14 residues. V shed 3 bases and J shed 1 base, with 10 bases lying between them. CDR1 SGHRS and CDR2 YFSETQ come from the germline V gene. The CDR3 DNA reads TGCGCCAGCAGCTCTCCACGAAATAACTATGGCTACACCTTC. Encoded protein: CASSSPRNNYGYTF.